The 26 T cell receptor beta chains given below trace back to one sample, sequenced in a study of cytomegalovirus exposure and HLA in healthy donors. Primers for the PCR totalled 60 Vbeta and 13 Jbeta. The assay was immunoSEQ multiplex PCR, and TCRdb's table has in-frame clones only and misses some. The data contain 100,000 to 150,000 clones, 60% to 80% of them singletons. Sequenced: PBMCs. The receptors originated from a male donor in good health and CMV-seronegative.

The V gene is TRBV2, the J gene TRBJ1-2, with 9 bases fitting TRBD1. CDR3 length: 14 residues. Germline V gives CDR1 SNHLY, CDR2 FYNNEI. V trimming: 5 bases; J trimming: 5 bases; junction bases outside the gene matches: 6. DNA of the CDR3: TGTGCCAGCAGTATGGACAGGGGAAGTTATGGCTACACCTTC. It encodes CASSMDRGSYGYTF. Full variable domain (missing parts from reference TRBV2 and TRBJ1-2): EPEVTQTPSHQVTQMGQEVILRCVPISNHLYFYWYRQILGQKVEFLVSFYNNEISEKSEIFDDQFSVERPDGSNFTLKIRSTKLEDSAMYFCASSMDRGSYGYTFGSGTRLTVV.

This clone was picked up one time. The rearrangement joins TRBV7-9 to TRBJ1-4; D call uncertain. V was clipped by 5 bases and J by 5 bases, with 9 bases between them. The CDR3 loop spans 13 amino acids. Germline-derived CDR1 and CDR2 are SEHNR and FQNEAQ (reference sequence). The CDR3 protein is CASSPTGNEKLFF. The CDR3 DNA follows: TGTGCCAGCAGCCCCACGGGGAATGAAAAACTGTTTTTT.

The chain couples TRBV2 to TRBJ1-5; D is unresolved. Germline assignment: CDR1 SNHLY and CDR2 FYNNEI. This CDR3 contains 14 residues. Trimming removed 5 bases at V and 3 bases at J, with 11 bases between. DNA for the CDR3: TGTGCCAGCAGTCTGGAGGGATACAATCAGCCCCAGCATTTT. This translates into CASSLEGYNQPQHF.

The chain joins TRBV6-5 to TRBJ1-6, with D possibly matching TRBD1 (6 bases). Germline loops: CDR1 MNHEY, CDR2 SVGAGI. V was trimmed by 4 bases and J by 7 bases, leaving 17 bases between them. This CDR3 comprises 16 residues. The CDR3 reads CASSSAPGTPNSPLHF. The CDR3 region has the DNA TGTGCCAGCAGTTCCGCACCCGGGACACCAAATTCACCCCTCCACTTT.

This chain links TRBV4-3 with TRBJ1-1; D possibly corresponds to TRBD1 (5 bases). CDR3 length: 16 residues. Per germline, CDR1 LGHNA and CDR2 YSLEER. V was shortened by 6 bases and J by 5 bases, with 22 bases between the two germline ends. The CDR3 coding sequence is TGCGCCAGCAGGGCCGCGAGGGGCCCGGGAGGAACTGAAGCTTTCTTT. Translating it yields CASRAARGPGGTEAFF.

The V gene is TRBV6-5, the J gene TRBJ2-7, with TRBD2 as a possible D gene (7 bases). The CDR3 covers 15 residues. V gave up 5 bases and J gave up 3 bases, with 17 bases separating them. Germline CDR1 and CDR2: MNHEY and SVGAGI. The CDR3 protein is CASSKEGGIYYEQYF. CDR3 DNA: TGTGCCAGCAGTAAAGAGGGGGGGATTTACTACGAGCAGTACTTC.

This clone was observed a single time. The CDR3 bases are TGTGCCAGCAGTTTACTGCTAATTGGTTCGAGCTACGAGCAGTACTTC. This gives the protein CASSLLLIGSSYEQYF. This sequence joins TRBV28 and TRBJ2-7; no firm D call. V lost 2 bases and J 3 bases, leaving 17 bases between the germline ends. The CDR3 contains 16 residues. Germline V gene data show CDR1 as MDHEN and CDR2 as SYDVKM.

The genes are TRBV5-6 and TRBJ2-2, with a possible D match to TRBD2 (6 bases). Between the trimmed V and J ends, which lost 0 bases and 1 base, there was a span of 16 bases. The CDR3 spans 18 residues. The V gene's germline CDR1 is SGHDT and CDR2 YYEEEE. CDR3 in amino acids: CASSLEPPDYMNTGELFF. The DNA of the CDR3 is TGTGCCAGCAGCTTGGAACCACCGGACTATATGAACACCGGGGAGCTGTTTTTT.

This CDR3 is CAISEVAGTNQPQHF. In DNA, the CDR3 is TGTGCCATCAGTGAGGTTGCAGGTACCAATCAGCCCCAGCATTTT. The chain recombines TRBV10-3 with TRBJ1-5; no firm D call. Trimming left V 2 bases short and J 3 bases short, with 11 bases between. Germline V gene sequence: CDR1 ENHRY, CDR2 SYGVKD. CDR3 size: 15 residues.

In this sample, this clone turned up once. The chain is built from TRBV2 and TRBJ1-5; D possibly corresponds to TRBD1 (6 bases). CDR3 length: 13 residues. The ends were cut back, 6 bases at V and 5 bases at J, with 11 bases in the middle. Per the germline V gene, CDR1 is SNHLY and CDR2 is FYNNEI. The CDR3 DNA reads as TGTGCCAGCAGAATAGGGGGGGATCAGCCCCAGCATTTT. This encodes CASRIGGDQPQHF.

The gene calls are TRBV30 and TRBJ2-7; D ambiguous. The CDR3 covers 13 residues. Germline V gene lookup returns CDR1 GTSNPN and CDR2 SVGIG (reference sequence). Trimming removed 1 base at V and 2 bases at J, with 9 bases between. The DNA of the CDR3 is TGTGCCTGGAGTGAAAATGTAGCCTACGAGCAGTACTTC. It translates to CAWSENVAYEQYF.

The CDR3 region has the DNA TGTGCCTGGAGTCTTTTGGCGGGAGGTGGCACAGATACGCAGTATTTT. This encodes CAWSLLAGGGTDTQYF. V gene TRBV30 combines with J gene TRBJ2-3; 8 bases agree with TRBD2. This CDR3 spans 16 amino acids. The trim removed 2 bases at V and 1 base at J, leaving 8 bases unmatched. The germline V gene encodes CDR1 GTSNPN and CDR2 SVGIG (reference sequence).

V is TRBV29-1 and J is TRBJ2-5; 12 nucleotides line up with TRBD2. J was trimmed by 2 bases and V by 3 bases; bases with no gene match: 4. Germline CDR1 reads SQVTM; CDR2 reads ANQGSEA. The CDR3 sequence is 15 residues long. The CDR3 DNA reads as TGCAGCGTTGATGGACTAGCGGGGCAACAAGAGACCCAGTACTTC. It yields the protein CSVDGLAGQQETQYF.

The rearrangement links TRBV19 to TRBJ1-4; no clear D gene. The CDR3 sequence is 14 residues long. Germline V gene lookup returns CDR1 LNHDA and CDR2 SQIVND (reference sequence). V lost 3 bases and J lost 0, with 5 bases in between. Written as DNA, the CDR3 is TGTGCCAGTAGTATTCTAGCAACTAATGAAAAACTGTTTTTT. Protein sequence: CASSILATNEKLFF.

V is TRBV5-4 and J is TRBJ2-3; D perhaps matches TRBD1 (6 bases). V gave up 5 bases and J gave up 3 bases, with 10 bases separating them. Germline-derived CDR1 and CDR2 are SGHNT and YYREEE (reference sequence). The CDR3 covers 13 residues. CDR3: CASSRGQTDTQYF. CDR3 coding DNA: TGTGCCAGCAGTAGAGGACAGACAGATACGCAGTATTTT. Filled out from reference TRBV5-4 and TRBJ2-3, the complete variable domain reads ETGVTQSPTHLIKTRGQQVTLRCSSQSGHNTVSWYQQALGQGPQFIFQYYREEENGRGNFPPRFSGLQFPNYSSELNVNALELDDSALYLCASSRGQTDTQYFGPGTRLTVL.

The V and J genes are TRBV14 and TRBJ1-6; D is ambiguous. The V end was cut by 4 bases, the J end by 6 bases, with 10 bases between. Germline lookup yields CDR1 SGHDN and CDR2 FVKESK. The CDR3 consists of 14 residues. The CDR3 DNA reads as TGTGCCAGCAGCCTGGGCCTTAGTAATTCACCCCTCCACTTT. Translation: CASSLGLSNSPLHF.

J is TRBJ2-7 and V is TRBV5-6; D is undetermined. Germline V gene data show CDR1 as SGHDT and CDR2 as YYEEEE. CDR3 size: 15 residues. V was clipped by 4 bases and J by 6 bases, with 20 bases between them. This chain's CDR3 is CASSPPKRTLSEQYF. Written as DNA, the CDR3 is TGTGCCAGCAGCCCCCCCAAACGCACATTATCCGAGCAGTACTTC.

This chain joins TRBV7-2 and TRBJ1-5; TRBD1 aligns across 7 bases. Germline assignment: CDR1 SGHTA and CDR2 FQGNSA. The CDR3 consists of 16 residues. V was pared by 0 bases and J by 7 bases, with 9 bases of the junction left unmatched. DNA for the CDR3: TGTGCCAGCAGCTTAGCGACGGAGGGGGCGCGACAGCCCCAGCATTTT. This codes for CASSLATEGARQPQHF.

This rearrangement joins TRBV28 to TRBJ1-3, with 7 bases lining up with TRBD1. The CDR3 has 20 amino acids. V was pared by 5 bases and J by 0 bases, with 19 bases of the junction left unmatched. CDR1 is MDHEN, CDR2 SYDVKM, per germline. For the CDR3, the DNA is TGTGCCAGCAGTCCCCCCTGGCAGGGGGTACGACGCCACTCTGGAAACACCATATATTTT. It specifies CASSPPWQGVRRHSGNTIYF.

This clone was seen only a few times. This chain connects TRBV11-2 to TRBJ2-3, with TRBD2 matching over 12 bases. CDR1 is SGHAT and CDR2 is FQNNGV in the germline V gene. V dropped 6 bases and J dropped 2; count of bases not matched to a gene: 3. The CDR3 runs 15 residues. As DNA, the CDR3 is TGTGCCAGCAGTACTAGCGGGGGGTACACAGATACGCAGTATTTT. It codes for CASSTSGGYTDTQYF.

This clone appeared once. J is TRBJ1-2 and V is TRBV9; D remains unclear. V lost 4 bases, J lost 4 bases, and 8 bases lay in between. The CDR3 runs 12 residues. Germline V gene data show CDR1 as SGDLS and CDR2 as YYNGEE. This CDR3 reads CASSLRSYGYTF. For the CDR3, the DNA is TGTGCCAGCAGCCTAAGGAGCTATGGCTACACCTTC.

This clone came up a few times. The V call is TRBV6-4, the J call TRBJ2-2, with 10 bases aligning to TRBD2. The CDR3 is 18 amino acids. Germline values: CDR1 MRHNA, CDR2 SNTAGT. Losses at the gene ends were 8 bases for V and 2 bases for J; bases not matched to a gene: 14. In DNA, the CDR3 is TGTGCCAGCTCTAGCGTGACTAGCGGGCTCAACAACACCGGGGAGCTGTTTTTT. It is translated as CASSSVTSGLNNTGELFF.

This sequence joins TRBV27 and TRBJ1-1; 8 bases map to TRBD1. CDR3 length equals 14 residues. Germline V gene lookup returns CDR1 MNHEY and CDR2 SMNVEV (reference sequence). J lost 6 bases, V lost 8 bases, and 11 bases had no gene match. The CDR3 DNA reads TGTGCCAGCTGGACAGGGCTAAACATGGCTGAAGCTTTCTTT. Protein product: CASWTGLNMAEAFF.

The sample holds a few counts of this clone. The chain's CDR3 is CASSQGRGSGNTIYF. CDR3 DNA sequence: TGTGCCAGCAGCCAAGGCCGGGGGTCTGGAAACACCATATATTTT. V and J are TRBV14 and TRBJ1-3; D perhaps matches TRBD1 (5 bases). CDR3 length: 15 residues. Germline CDR1 reads SGHDN; CDR2 reads FVKESK. The ends were cut back, 1 base at V and 1 base at J, with 8 bases in the middle.

The chain carries TRBV7-2 and TRBJ2-1; D is perhaps TRBD1 (6 bases). CDR1 and CDR2 from the germline V gene are SGHTA and FQGNSA. This CDR3 region has 17 residues. Trimming pared 3 bases from V and 8 bases from J, leaving 23 bases between. Written as DNA, the CDR3 is TGTGCCAGCAGCTTTATGAACACAGGGATAAGGGTCGATGAGCAGTTCTTC. Protein: CASSFMNTGIRVDEQFF.

This chain links TRBV19 with TRBJ2-6; a weak D match, TRBD2 (7 bases). Looked up from germline, CDR1 is LNHDA and CDR2 is SQIVND (reference sequence). Trimming removed 11 bases from V and 2 bases from J, with 22 bases in between. CDR3 length: 17 amino acids. DNA of the CDR3: TGTGCCGCCCTCGGACGAACAGGGACTACTGGGGCCAACGTCCTGACTTTC. It codes for CAALGRTGTTGANVLTF.